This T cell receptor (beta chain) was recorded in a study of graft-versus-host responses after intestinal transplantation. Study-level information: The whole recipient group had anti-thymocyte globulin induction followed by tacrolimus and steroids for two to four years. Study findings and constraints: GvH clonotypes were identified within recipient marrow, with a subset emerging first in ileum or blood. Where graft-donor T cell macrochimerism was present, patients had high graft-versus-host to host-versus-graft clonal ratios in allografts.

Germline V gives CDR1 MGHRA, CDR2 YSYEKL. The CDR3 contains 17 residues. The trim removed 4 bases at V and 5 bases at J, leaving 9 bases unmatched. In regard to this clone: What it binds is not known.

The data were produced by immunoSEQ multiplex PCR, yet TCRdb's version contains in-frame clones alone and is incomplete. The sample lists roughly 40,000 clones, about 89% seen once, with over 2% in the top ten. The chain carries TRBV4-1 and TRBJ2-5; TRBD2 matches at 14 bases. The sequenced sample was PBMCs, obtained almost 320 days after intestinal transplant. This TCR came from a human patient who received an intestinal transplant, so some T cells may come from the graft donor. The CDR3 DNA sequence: TGCGCCAGCAGCCGTAGACTAGCGGGAGGGCCCGGGGAGACCCAGTACTTC. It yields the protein CASSRRLAGGPGETQYF.